These 30 T cell receptor beta chains originate from one sample sequenced in a study of T cell responses to AZD1222 COVID-19 vaccine. The data were produced by immunoSEQ multiplex PCR, yet TCRdb's version contains in-frame clones alone and is incomplete. In the table there are 100,000 to 150,000 clones, roughly nine tenths of which are singletons. This specimen consisted of peripheral blood, obtained on day 0 of AZD1222 vaccination. These receptor sequences come from an adult in good health.

V is TRBV4-1 and J is TRBJ2-1; D gene ambiguous. This CDR3 has 13 amino acids. Trimming pared 1 base from V and 4 bases from J, leaving 5 bases between. Germline CDR1 and CDR2: MGHRA and YSYEKL. CDR3 DNA sequence: TGCGCCAGCAGCCAAGGCCAGTACAATGAGCAGTTCTTC. Protein sequence: CASSQGQYNEQFF.

The gene calls are TRBV5-5 and TRBJ1-2; TRBD1 agrees at 7 bases. With 4 bases clipped from V and 4 bases from J, the junction kept 13 bases outside the gene matches. The CDR3 consists of 16 residues. Germline CDR1 SGHKS, CDR2 YYEKEE (reference sequence). The CDR3 DNA sequence: TGTGCCAGCAGCGCGAGATTACAGGGGCACAGCTATGGCTACACCTTC. Amino acids: CASSARLQGHSYGYTF.

V usage is TRBV3-1 (or the pseudogene TRBV3-2) and J usage is TRBJ2-7, with D tentatively TRBD1 (6 bases). Looked up from germline, CDR1 is LGHDT and CDR2 is YNNKEL (reference sequence). V lost 4 bases and J 7 bases, leaving 17 bases between the germline ends. This CDR3 contains 14 residues. For the CDR3, the DNA is TGTGCCAGCAGCCCGAATACAGGGCCTGGGGAGCAGTACTTC. It encodes CASSPNTGPGEQYF.

This chain connects TRBV7-2 to TRBJ1-3, with a weak D call TRBD1 (5 bases). The CDR3 consists of 14 residues. Germline lookup yields CDR1 SGHTA and CDR2 FQGNSA. V was clipped by 5 bases and J by 3 bases, with 11 bases between them. The DNA of the CDR3 is TGTGCCAGCAGCAAACGACAGTATGGAAACACCATATATTTT. It codes for CASSKRQYGNTIYF.

The V and J genes are TRBV9 and TRBJ2-7; D may be TRBD1 or TRBD2 (6 bases each). CDR3 size: 18 residues. CDR1 is SGDLS and CDR2 is YYNGEE in the germline V gene. V was clipped by 0 bases and J by 7 bases, with 26 bases between them. The CDR3 reads CASSVAPFGQVGGGEQYF. The CDR3, as DNA: TGTGCCAGCAGCGTAGCCCCGTTTGGTCAGGTCGGAGGGGGGGAGCAGTACTTC.

V gene TRBV6-5 combines with J gene TRBJ2-7, with TRBD1 as a possible D gene (6 bases). CDR1 and CDR2 (germline): MNHEY, SVGAGI. Deletions cut 4 bases from V and 3 bases from J, with 7 bases between. This CDR3 contains 12 residues. DNA for the CDR3: TGTGCCAGCAGTTTAGGGGGCTACGAGCAGTACTTC. Encoded protein: CASSLGGYEQYF.

The chain combines TRBV24-1 with TRBJ2-3, with a possible D match to TRBD1 (5 bases). Trimming shortened V by 5 bases and J by 4 bases, and 15 bases separated the two germline ends. Germline V gene data show CDR1 as KGHDR and CDR2 as SFDVKD. The CDR3 sequence is 15 residues long. The chain's CDR3 is CATSGGGLESDTQYF. The DNA for the CDR3 is TGTGCCACCAGTGGGGGCGGCCTAGAGTCAGATACGCAGTATTTT.

The rearrangement joins TRBV30 to TRBJ2-2; D unresolved. This CDR3 contains 13 residues. V was pared by 0 bases and J by 2 bases, with 4 bases between. The germline V gene has CDR1 GTSNPN and CDR2 SVGIG (reference sequence). The CDR3 sequence: CAWSVPNTGELFF. CDR3 coding DNA: TGTGCCTGGAGTGTACCAAACACCGGGGAGCTGTTTTTT.

This clone was detected once. This chain uses TRBV6-2 or TRBV6-3 with TRBJ2-4; perhaps TRBD1 as D (5 bases). Deletions cut 0 bases from V and 6 bases from J, with 12 bases between. Germline lookup yields CDR1 MNHEY and CDR2 SVGEGT. The CDR3 is 15 residues long. The CDR3 DNA sequence: TGTGCCAGCAGTTACTCGGGCAGGGAACTAAACATTCAGTACTTC. Translated, it gives CASSYSGRELNIQYF.

The chain is built from TRBV7-9 and TRBJ1-2, with D uncertain. V shed 0 bases and J shed 8 bases, with 4 bases lying between them. The CDR3 totals 11 residues. CDR1 and CDR2 (germline): SEHNR, FQNEAQ (reference sequence). The CDR3: CASSLASGYTF. In DNA, the CDR3 is TGTGCCAGCAGCTTAGCTAGCGGCTACACCTTC.

The chain couples TRBV5-1 to TRBJ2-3; D remains unclear. CDR1 and CDR2 from the germline V gene are SGHRS and YFSETQ. Trimming shortened V by 4 bases and J by 1 base, and 1 base separated the two germline ends. The CDR3 consists of 11 residues. The chain's CDR3 is CASSRTDTQYF. The CDR3 region has the DNA TGCGCCAGCAGCCGCACAGATACGCAGTATTTT.

The rearrangement uses TRBV30 and TRBJ1-1; 7 positions agree with TRBD1. The CDR3 is made up of 13 amino acids. CDR1 GTSNPN and CDR2 SVGIG come from the germline V gene (reference sequence). V was pared by 4 bases and J by 4 bases, with 6 bases of the junction left unmatched. The DNA of the CDR3 is TGTGCCTGGATCTCAGGGGGGCTCACTGAAGCTTTCTTT. Amino acids: CAWISGGLTEAFF.

The J gene is TRBJ1-1, the V gene TRBV6-5; D is uncertain. The CDR3 extends over 15 amino acids. V was clipped by 2 bases and J by 1 base, with 11 bases between them. CDR1 is MNHEY and CDR2 is SVGAGI in the germline V gene. CDR3: CASSYTSRGNTEAFF. The CDR3 bases are TGTGCCAGCAGTTACACCTCTCGAGGGAACACTGAAGCTTTCTTT.

In DNA, the CDR3 is TGTGCCAGTAGGACAGGGGACGGTGGCTACACCTTC. Its protein product is CASRTGDGGYTF. The rearrangement joins TRBV19 to TRBJ1-2; 8 nucleotides align to TRBD1. V lost 6 bases and J lost 7; bases outside the gene matches: 4. The CDR3 loop spans 12 amino acids. Germline CDR1 reads LNHDA; CDR2 reads SQIVND (reference sequence).

This clone was seen only once. This chain joins TRBV4-1 and TRBJ2-3; TRBD2 matches 7 bases. The CDR3 has 17 amino acids. From germline, CDR1 is MGHRA and CDR2 YSYEKL. The V segment lost 0 bases and the J segment 4 bases; nucleotides outside the gene matches: 10. The CDR3 loop is CASSQDWREGLSDTQYF. The DNA of the CDR3 is TGCGCCAGCAGCCAAGATTGGAGGGAGGGCCTTTCAGATACGCAGTATTTT.

The CDR3 is CASSPLGAGGTDTQYF. Here the CDR3 DNA reads TGTGCCAGCAGCCCCCTTGGAGCGGGGGGCACAGATACGCAGTATTTT. This chain joins TRBV4-2 and TRBJ2-3; the match to TRBD2 covers 8 bases. Trimming at V came to 4 bases and at J to 1 base, leaving 7 bases not matched to a gene. The CDR3 runs 16 residues. The V gene's germline CDR1 is LGHNA and CDR2 YNFKEQ.

The chain employs TRBV5-6 and TRBJ2-3, with 8 bases identical to TRBD2. V lost 0 bases and J lost 1; bases outside the gene matches: 7. The CDR3 covers 17 residues. CDR1 SGHDT and CDR2 YYEEEE come from the germline V gene. The CDR3 loop reads CASSLAKRESRTDTQYF. As DNA, the CDR3 is TGTGCCAGCAGCTTGGCCAAGCGGGAGTCGCGCACAGATACGCAGTATTTT.

This clone was detected only once. The chain combines TRBV7-2 with TRBJ1-3, with unresolved D. In germline, CDR1 is SGHTA, CDR2 FQGNSA. This CDR3 comprises 16 residues. With 1 base removed from V and 0 bases from J, the gap between germline ends came to 10 bases. The CDR3 reads CASSLVRTFSGNTIYF. The CDR3 DNA reads as TGTGCCAGCAGCTTAGTTCGTACATTCTCTGGAAACACCATATATTTT.

This chain joins TRBV2 and TRBJ1-5; D possibly corresponds to TRBD1 (6 bases). This CDR3 has 13 amino acids. Deletions cut 6 bases from V and 6 bases from J, with 12 bases between. Germline-derived CDR1 and CDR2 are SNHLY and FYNNEI. The CDR3 spells CASRQGLSQPQHF. Written as DNA, the CDR3 is TGTGCCAGCAGACAGGGATTAAGTCAGCCCCAGCATTTT.

The chain recombines TRBV11-3 with TRBJ2-5; TRBD1 aligns across 7 bases. Germline V gene sequence: CDR1 SGHNT, CDR2 YENEEA. With V trimmed by 9 bases and J by 2 bases, 3 bases remained unmatched. This CDR3 is 12 amino acids long. CDR3 residues: CARNRGQETQYF. The DNA of the CDR3 is TGTGCCAGGAACAGGGGTCAAGAGACCCAGTACTTC.

This clone appeared a single time. The chain links TRBV2 to TRBJ2-1, with 8 bases identical to TRBD2. V lost 9 bases and J lost 5; bases outside the gene matches: 6. CDR3 length: 13 amino acids. Germline V gives CDR1 SNHLY, CDR2 FYNNEI. The CDR3 region is CASQLAANNEQFF. The DNA for the CDR3 is TGTGCCAGTCAACTAGCGGCTAACAATGAGCAGTTCTTC. Supplemented by reference TRBV2 and TRBJ2-1, the full variable domain reads EPEVTQTPSHQVTQMGQEVILRCVPISNHLYFYWYRQILGQKVEFLVSFYNNEISEKSEIFDDQFSVERPDGSNFTLKIRSTKLEDSAMYFCASQLAANNEQFFGPGTRLTVL.

For the CDR3, the DNA is TGCAGCGTCGTCCGACAGGGATGGAAGGACACTGAAGCTTTCTTT. This codes for CSVVRQGWKDTEAFF. The chain has TRBV29-1 and TRBJ1-1; 7 bases agree with TRBD1. The CDR3 consists of 15 residues. CDR1 and CDR2 from the germline V gene are SQVTM and ANQGSEA. The ends lost 6 bases at V and 3 bases at J; junction bases unmatched: 13. Full variable domain (rest looked up from reference TRBV29-1 and TRBJ1-1): SAVISQKPSRDICQRGTSLTIQCQVDSQVTMMFWYRQQPGQSLTLIATANQGSEATYESGFVIDKFPISRPNLTFSTLTVSNMSPEDSSIYLCSVVRQGWKDTEAFFGQGTRLTVV.

The table lists this clone with a count of one. The rearrangement uses TRBV9 and TRBJ1-6, with 10 bases aligning to TRBD1. CDR3 length: 15 amino acids. Unmatched junction bases numbered 6, after V lost 4 bases and J lost 8 bases. Germline V CDR1 and CDR2: SGDLS, YYNGEE. Here the CDR3 reads CASSPWTGGDSPLHF. The CDR3 DNA sequence: TGTGCCAGCAGCCCATGGACAGGGGGGGATTCACCCCTCCACTTT.

The genes are TRBV6-6 and TRBJ2-5; TRBD1 agrees at 8 bases. The CDR3 loop spans 13 amino acids. The V gene end was trimmed by 8 bases and the J gene end by 4 bases; junction bases not matched to a gene: 6. In germline, CDR1 is MNHNY, CDR2 SVGAGI (reference sequence). CDR3 DNA: TGTGCCAGCGGAAGACAGGGGCGAGAGACCCAGTACTTC. Its protein is CASGRQGRETQYF.

This chain uses TRBV4-2 with TRBJ2-2, with D perhaps assigned TRBD1 or TRBD2 (5 bases each). The CDR3 totals 18 residues. Trimming took 0 bases from V and 4 from J, leaving 18 bases between them. CDR1 is LGHNA and CDR2 is YNFKEQ in the germline V gene. This CDR3 is CASSQEKGQGPGTGELFF. CDR3 coding DNA: TGTGCCAGCAGCCAAGAAAAGGGTCAGGGACCTGGCACCGGGGAGCTGTTTTTT.

The rearrangement joins TRBV7-9 to TRBJ2-7; possibly TRBD1 or TRBD2 for D (5 bases each). V was trimmed by 4 bases and J by 3 bases, leaving 13 bases between them. The CDR3 runs 14 residues. From germline, CDR1 is SEHNR and CDR2 FQNEAQ (reference sequence). In DNA, the CDR3 is TGTGCCAGCAGCTCCCGGGACGAAAGCTACGAGCAGTACTTC. Translation: CASSSRDESYEQYF.

The chain has TRBV19 and TRBJ1-4, with unresolved D. V was shortened by 3 bases and J by 7 bases, with 9 bases between the two germline ends. The CDR3 contains 13 residues. CDR1 LNHDA and CDR2 SQIVND come from the germline V gene (reference sequence). The CDR3 DNA sequence: TGTGCCAGTAGTATTCTTGGGAGTGAAAAACTGTTTTTT. Translated: CASSILGSEKLFF.

This chain connects TRBV18 to TRBJ1-5; weak D call: TRBD1 (6 bases). Trimming shortened V by 5 bases and J by 2 bases, and 10 bases separated the two germline ends. The CDR3 consists of 14 residues. Germline values: CDR1 KGHSH, CDR2 LQKENI. CDR3 in DNA: TGTGCCAGCTCAGCTCCAGGGGGCAATCAGCCCCAGCATTTT. Residues: CASSAPGGNQPQHF.

The chain links TRBV5-1 to TRBJ2-5; 8 nucleotides match TRBD1. V lost 3 bases to trimming and J lost 4 bases; unmatched junction nucleotides: 5. Germline CDR1 reads SGHRS; CDR2 reads YFSETQ. The CDR3 is 14 amino acids. The CDR3: CASSSDRGPETQYF. The CDR3 DNA follows: TGCGCCAGCAGCTCTGACAGGGGCCCAGAGACCCAGTACTTC.

The rearrangement links TRBV7-9 to TRBJ1-2, with TRBD1 as a possible D gene (5 bases). Germline lookup yields CDR1 SEHNR and CDR2 FQNEAQ (reference sequence). The germline V and J ends were trimmed by 4 bases and 4 bases, with 16 bases remaining between them. The CDR3 extends over 15 amino acids. The CDR3 region is CASSSANRRTYGYTF. The CDR3 DNA follows: TGTGCCAGCAGCTCAGCTAACAGGCGGACCTATGGCTACACCTTC.